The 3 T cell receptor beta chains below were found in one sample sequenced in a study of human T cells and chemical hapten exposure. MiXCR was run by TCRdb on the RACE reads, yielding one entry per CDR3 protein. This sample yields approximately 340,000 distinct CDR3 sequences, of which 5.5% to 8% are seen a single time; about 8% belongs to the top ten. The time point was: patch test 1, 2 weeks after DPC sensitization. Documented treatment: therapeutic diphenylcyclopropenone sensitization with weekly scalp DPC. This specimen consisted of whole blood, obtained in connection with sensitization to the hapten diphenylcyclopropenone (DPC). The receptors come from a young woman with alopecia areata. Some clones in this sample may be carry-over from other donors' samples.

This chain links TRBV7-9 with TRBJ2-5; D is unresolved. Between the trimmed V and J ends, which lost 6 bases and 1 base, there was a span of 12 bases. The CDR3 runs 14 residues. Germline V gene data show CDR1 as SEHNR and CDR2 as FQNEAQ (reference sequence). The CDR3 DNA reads TGTGCCAGCAGTTCGGACCGGGTCCAAGAGACCCAGTACTTC. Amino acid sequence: CASSSDRVQETQYF.

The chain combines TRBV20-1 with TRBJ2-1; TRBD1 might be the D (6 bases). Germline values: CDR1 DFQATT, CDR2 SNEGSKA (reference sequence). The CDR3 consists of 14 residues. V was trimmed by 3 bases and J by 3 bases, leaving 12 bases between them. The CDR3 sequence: CSASRGLDYNEQFF. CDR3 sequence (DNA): TGCAGTGCTAGCAGGGGTTTAGACTACAATGAGCAGTTCTTC.

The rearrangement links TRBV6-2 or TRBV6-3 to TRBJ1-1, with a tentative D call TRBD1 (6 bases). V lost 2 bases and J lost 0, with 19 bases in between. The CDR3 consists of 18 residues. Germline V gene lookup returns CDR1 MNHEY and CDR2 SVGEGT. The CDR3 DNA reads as TGTGCCAGCAGTTACGCGTCCGGGACATTCGTAATGAACACTGAAGCTTTCTTT. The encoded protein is CASSYASGTFVMNTEAFF.